This T cell receptor (beta chain) was identified in a study of response to subunit inactivated influenza vaccine. TCRdb re-analysed the RT-PCR reads in MiXCR, keeping a single row per CDR3 protein. Of approximately 530,000 distinct CDR3 sequences in the sample, less than 10% were seen once. Findings of the study overall: That few new T cells are recruited by each seasonal influenza vaccination was the authors' suggestion.

Germline trimming cut 3 bases from V and 2 bases from J; bases unmatched to any gene: 6. The CDR3 is 16 amino acids. CDR1 and CDR2 (germline): LNHNV, YYDKDF (reference sequence). This clonotype was detected a few times. The antigen is undetermined. The clonotype originates from a man between 50 and 70 years old who received an inactivated influenza vaccine. The source material was PBMCs from blood, sampled less than 30 months after vaccination. V usage is TRBV15 and J usage is TRBJ2-3, with TRBD1 matching 9 bases. The CDR3 spells CATSRTGGTLTDTQYF. Written as DNA, the CDR3 is TGTGCCACCAGCAGGACAGGGGGTACCCTCACAGATACGCAGTATTTT.